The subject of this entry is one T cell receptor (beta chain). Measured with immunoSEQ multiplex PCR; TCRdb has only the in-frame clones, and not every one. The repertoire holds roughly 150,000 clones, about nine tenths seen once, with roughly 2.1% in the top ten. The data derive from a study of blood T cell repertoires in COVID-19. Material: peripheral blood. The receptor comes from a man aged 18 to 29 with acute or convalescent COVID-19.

CDR3 in amino acids: CAWSVRRAGDYYGYTF. CDR3 in DNA: TGTGCCTGGAGTGTACGTAGAGCGGGTGATTACTATGGCTACACCTTC. The chain couples TRBV30 to TRBJ1-2, with unresolved D. Germline CDR1 is GTSNPN and CDR2 is SVGIG (reference sequence). Trimming removed 0 bases at V and 3 bases at J, with 17 bases between. This CDR3 contains 16 residues.